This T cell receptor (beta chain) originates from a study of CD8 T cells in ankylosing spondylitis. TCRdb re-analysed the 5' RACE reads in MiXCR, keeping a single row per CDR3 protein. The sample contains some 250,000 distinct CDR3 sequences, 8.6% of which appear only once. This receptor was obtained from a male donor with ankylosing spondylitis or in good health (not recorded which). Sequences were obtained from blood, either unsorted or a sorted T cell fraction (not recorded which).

The DNA of the CDR3 is TGCAGTGCCCCGGGACTAGCGGGAGGGCCCGCTTACAATGAGCAGTTCTTC. Translated: CSAPGLAGGPAYNEQFF. V gene TRBV20-1 combines with J gene TRBJ2-1, with 16 bases that match TRBD2. The V segment lost 6 bases and the J segment 4 bases; nucleotides outside the gene matches: 9. The CDR3 extends over 17 amino acids. Germline loops: CDR1 DFQATT, CDR2 SNEGSKA (reference sequence).